This T cell receptor (beta chain) was profiled in a study of blood T cell repertoires in COVID-19. Trimming stripped 1 base from V and 3 bases from J, with 7 bases between. CDR3 length: 14 residues. CDR1 SEHNR and CDR2 FQNEAQ come from the germline V gene (reference sequence). Libraries were prepared by immunoSEQ multiplex PCR; TCRdb keeps only in-frame clonotypes and omits some of them. The repertoire consists of roughly 400,000 clones, with approximately 90% occurring once and the leading ten covering 1.4%. Input material: PBMCs or T cells enriched from blood (not recorded which). This TCR derives from a woman aged 18-30 years who had been exposed to COVID-19. The chain carries TRBV7-9 and TRBJ1-5; D uncertain. CDR3 DNA sequence: TGTGCCAGCAGCTTAGAGAGTAACAATCAGCCCCAGCATTTT. Its protein product is CASSLESNNQPQHF. Based on the CDR3 plus reference TRBV7-9 and TRBJ1-5, the full variable domain is DTGVSQNPRHKITKRGQNVTFRCDPISEHNRLYWYRQTLGQGPEFLTYFQNEAQLEKSRLLSDRFSAERPKGSFSTLEIQRTEQGDSAMYLCASSLESNNQPQHFGDGTRLSIL.